These 22 T cell receptor beta chains were all obtained from the same sample, sequenced in a study of blood T cell repertoires in COVID-19. Using immunoSEQ multiplex PCR, the repertoire was profiled, and TCRdb retains in-frame clones only, with some absent. The table lists about 210,000 clones, 80% to 85% of them singletons, with 8.5% to 10% in the top ten. The material sequenced was PBMCs or T cells enriched from blood (not recorded which). The receptors here all came from a woman between 45 and 65 years old with acute COVID-19.

The rearrangement uses TRBV4-3 and TRBJ2-7, with 8 bases fitting TRBD2. Looked up from germline, CDR1 is LGHNA and CDR2 is YSLEER. Trimming removed 1 base from V and 5 bases from J; junction bases left unmatched: 4. The CDR3 runs 14 residues. The CDR3 protein is CASSQGRGGDEQYF. Here the CDR3 DNA reads TGCGCCAGCAGCCAAGGTCGGGGGGGGGACGAGCAGTACTTC.

V and J are TRBV12-5 and TRBJ1-1, with TRBD1 matching 10 bases. The V and J ends lost 4 bases and 3 bases, in that order; junction bases with no gene match: 5. Germline V gene lookup returns CDR1 LGHNT and CDR2 FRNRAP. This CDR3 comprises 15 residues. CDR3 sequence (DNA): TGTGCTAGTGGTTGGGGACAGGGGCCTTACACTGAAGCTTTCTTT. Its protein is CASGWGQGPYTEAFF.

The chain has TRBV7-9 and TRBJ2-2; maybe TRBD1 (5 bases). Trimming pared 4 bases from V and 4 bases from J, leaving 13 bases between. Germline assignment: CDR1 SEHNR and CDR2 FQNEAQ (reference sequence). The CDR3 contains 15 residues. The CDR3 DNA reads TGTGCCAGCAGCTCCCAATGGGGCACCACCGGGGAGCTGTTTTTT. Its translation is CASSSQWGTTGELFF.

The chain recombines TRBV5-4 with TRBJ2-2, with 7 positions matching TRBD2. The germline V gene has CDR1 SGHNT and CDR2 YYREEE (reference sequence). With V trimmed by 0 bases and J by 4 bases, 3 bases remained unmatched. The CDR3 covers 15 residues. The CDR3 DNA reads TGTGCCAGCAGCTTGGGAAGGGAGGGCACCGGGGAGCTGTTTTTT. Encoded protein: CASSLGREGTGELFF.

This rearrangement joins TRBV7-2 to TRBJ1-3; possibly TRBD1 for D (5 bases). V shed 5 bases and J shed 4 bases, with 18 bases lying between them. In germline, CDR1 is SGHTA, CDR2 FQGNSA. The CDR3 extends over 16 amino acids. CDR3 loop: CASSQGGPGVGNTIYF. CDR3 nucleotides: TGTGCCAGCAGCCAGGGTGGGCCGGGAGTCGGAAACACCATATATTTT.

CDR3 amino acids: CASSQVINNSPLHF. Written as DNA, the CDR3 is TGTGCCAGCAGCCAAGTTATAAATAATTCACCCCTCCACTTT. The chain carries TRBV4-2 and TRBJ1-6; D gene ambiguous. The V gene lost 1 base and the J gene lost 5 bases, with 6 bases spanning the gap. The CDR3 totals 14 residues. Germline V gene sequence: CDR1 LGHNA, CDR2 YNFKEQ.

The chain links TRBV11-2 to TRBJ2-1, with D maybe TRBD2 (5 bases). Germline CDR1 reads SGHAT; CDR2 reads FQNNGV. V was cut by 0 bases and J by 2 bases, with 8 bases left in between. The CDR3 runs to 15 residues. CDR3 residues: CASSLDPGTYNEQFF. DNA of the CDR3: TGTGCCAGCAGCTTAGACCCGGGAACCTACAATGAGCAGTTCTTC.

This chain connects TRBV7-2 to TRBJ2-2; TRBD2 matches 7 bases. V shed 1 base, J shed 4 bases, and the junction held 3 bases outside the gene matches. The CDR3 totals 15 residues. CDR1 SGHTA and CDR2 FQGNSA come from the germline V gene. CDR3 region: CASSLVASGTGELFF. The DNA for the CDR3 is TGTGCCAGCAGCTTAGTGGCTAGCGGCACCGGGGAGCTGTTTTTT.

The chain joins TRBV2 to TRBJ2-7, with 7 bases that match TRBD1. With 2 bases clipped from V and 3 bases from J, the junction kept 4 bases outside the gene matches. The germline V gene encodes CDR1 SNHLY and CDR2 FYNNEI. This CDR3 is built from 14 residues. The CDR3 region is CASSEQGEDYEQYF. CDR3 DNA: TGTGCCAGCAGTGAACAGGGGGAAGACTACGAGCAGTACTTC.

The rearrangement joins TRBV6-5 to TRBJ2-7; 7 nucleotides match TRBD2. V shed 5 bases and J 9 bases; nucleotides not matched to a gene: 16. CDR3 length equals 15 residues. The germline CDR1 and CDR2 sequences are MNHEY and SVGAGI. The CDR3 DNA is TGTGCCAGCAGTCCGAGCGGGACCATAGACCATAGGCAGTACTTC. It encodes CASSPSGTIDHRQYF.

The J gene is TRBJ2-1, the V gene TRBV5-1; D may be TRBD1 (6 bases). CDR1 and CDR2 from the germline V gene are SGHRS and YFSETQ. The CDR3 runs 14 residues. Trimming took off 4 bases at V and 7 bases at J, with 15 bases between the two ends. CDR3 region: CASSTNRVRNEQFF. The CDR3 bases are TGCGCCAGCAGCACTAACAGGGTTCGGAATGAGCAGTTCTTC.

In its sample, this clone was seen a few times. The CDR3 spells CASREFGQGLYEQYF. The CDR3 coding sequence is TGTGCCAGTAGAGAGTTCGGACAGGGCCTCTACGAGCAGTACTTC. The chain links TRBV19 to TRBJ2-7; 8 bases agree with TRBD1. The CDR3 extends over 15 amino acids. J lost 3 bases, V lost 6 bases, and 10 bases had no gene match. CDR1 is LNHDA, CDR2 SQIVND, per germline (reference sequence).

This clone was recorded only once. The chain joins TRBV29-1 to TRBJ2-3, with 10 bases matching TRBD1. This CDR3 region has 15 residues. V lost 7 bases, J lost 0 bases, and 7 bases stayed unmatched. In germline, CDR1 is SQVTM, CDR2 ANQGSEA. The CDR3 region has the DNA TGCAGCGGACAGGGGGCTTTTACTAGCACAGATACGCAGTATTTT. Its protein product is CSGQGAFTSTDTQYF.

This clone was detected once. The chain has TRBV5-5 and TRBJ1-3, with no clear D. The CDR3 covers 16 residues. The germline CDR1 and CDR2 sequences are SGHKS and YYEKEE (reference sequence). Deletions cut 3 bases from V and 0 bases from J, with 13 bases between. As DNA, the CDR3 is TGTGCCAGCAGCTGGGGAGAGGGCGACTCTGGAAACACCATATATTTT. It translates to CASSWGEGDSGNTIYF.

This clone was seen more than once but under ten times. This sequence joins TRBV19 and TRBJ2-2; D is undetermined. Trimming removed 4 bases from V and 4 bases from J, with 13 bases in between. Germline V gene sequence: CDR1 LNHDA, CDR2 SQIVND (reference sequence). The CDR3 has 15 amino acids. CDR3 DNA: TGTGCCAGTAGTAGCCGCAGCGCCGCCACCGGGGAGCTGTTTTTT. It is translated as CASSSRSAATGELFF.

V gene TRBV5-1 combines with J gene TRBJ1-1; tentative D call: TRBD1 (6 bases). The CDR3 consists of 13 residues. With 4 bases removed from V and 5 bases from J, the gap between germline ends came to 12 bases. CDR1 SGHRS and CDR2 YFSETQ come from the germline V gene. The CDR3 nucleotides read TGCGCCAGCAGCCCCCTAGGGGGAACTGAAGCTTTCTTT. Protein product: CASSPLGGTEAFF.

The V and J genes are TRBV6-6 and TRBJ1-2, with unresolved D. Per germline, CDR1 MNHNY and CDR2 SVGAGI (reference sequence). The CDR3 length is 12 residues. V was pared by 5 bases and J by 4 bases, with 8 bases between. CDR3 loop: CASSPSVYGYTF. The DNA of the CDR3 is TGTGCCAGCAGTCCGTCAGTCTATGGCTACACCTTC.

V is TRBV19 and J is TRBJ1-2; TRBD1 matches at 7 bases. The ends lost 3 bases at V and 8 bases at J; junction bases unmatched: 12. This CDR3 has 15 amino acids. The germline gives CDR1 LNHDA, CDR2 SQIVND (reference sequence). The CDR3 DNA reads TGTGCCAGTAGTATCCCGGGCTACACAGGGGAAGGCTACACCTTC. It codes for CASSIPGYTGEGYTF.

This clone was counted a few times. This chain's CDR3 is CASSRGGSSYEQYF. Written as DNA, the CDR3 is TGTGCCAGTAGTAGGGGGGGAAGCTCCTACGAGCAGTACTTC. The chain carries TRBV19 and TRBJ2-7; 7 bases match TRBD2. The J segment lost 0 bases and the V segment lost 4 bases, leaving 3 bases of the junction unmatched. This CDR3 spans 14 amino acids. Germline loops: CDR1 LNHDA, CDR2 SQIVND (reference sequence).

This clone turned up a few times. This chain joins TRBV5-1 and TRBJ1-2; D is unclear. The V and J ends lost 0 bases and 0 bases respectively, with 12 bases between them. The germline gives CDR1 SGHRS, CDR2 YFSETQ. The CDR3 totals 16 residues. DNA for the CDR3: TGCGCCAGCAGCTTGGCCGGGGTTCGTCCTAACTATGGCTACACCTTC. This gives the protein CASSLAGVRPNYGYTF. Drawing the rest from reference TRBV5-1 and TRBJ1-2, the complete variable domain is KAGVTQTPRYLIKTRGQQVTLSCSPISGHRSVSWYQQTPGQGLQFLFEYFSETQRNKGNFPGRFSGRQFSNSRSEMNVSTLELGDSALYLCASSLAGVRPNYGYTFGSGTRLTVV.

The chain combines TRBV5-6 with TRBJ1-2, with D possibly being TRBD1 (5 bases). V dropped 1 base and J dropped 1 base, with 17 bases sitting between them. The CDR3 extends over 17 amino acids. Per germline, CDR1 SGHDT and CDR2 YYEEEE. This CDR3 reads CASSLYQGFTSNYGYTF. CDR3 nucleotides: TGTGCCAGCAGCTTGTATCAGGGCTTTACGAGTAACTATGGCTACACCTTC.

The chain is built from TRBV28 and TRBJ1-2, with 7 bases fitting TRBD1. The junction had 12 bases not matched to a gene; V was cut back by 9 bases and J by 2 bases. Germline values: CDR1 MDHEN, CDR2 SYDVKM. The CDR3 is made up of 15 amino acids. The CDR3 reads CASYSLGGPNYGYTF. CDR3 DNA sequence: TGTGCCAGTTACTCCTTAGGGGGCCCGAACTATGGCTACACCTTC.